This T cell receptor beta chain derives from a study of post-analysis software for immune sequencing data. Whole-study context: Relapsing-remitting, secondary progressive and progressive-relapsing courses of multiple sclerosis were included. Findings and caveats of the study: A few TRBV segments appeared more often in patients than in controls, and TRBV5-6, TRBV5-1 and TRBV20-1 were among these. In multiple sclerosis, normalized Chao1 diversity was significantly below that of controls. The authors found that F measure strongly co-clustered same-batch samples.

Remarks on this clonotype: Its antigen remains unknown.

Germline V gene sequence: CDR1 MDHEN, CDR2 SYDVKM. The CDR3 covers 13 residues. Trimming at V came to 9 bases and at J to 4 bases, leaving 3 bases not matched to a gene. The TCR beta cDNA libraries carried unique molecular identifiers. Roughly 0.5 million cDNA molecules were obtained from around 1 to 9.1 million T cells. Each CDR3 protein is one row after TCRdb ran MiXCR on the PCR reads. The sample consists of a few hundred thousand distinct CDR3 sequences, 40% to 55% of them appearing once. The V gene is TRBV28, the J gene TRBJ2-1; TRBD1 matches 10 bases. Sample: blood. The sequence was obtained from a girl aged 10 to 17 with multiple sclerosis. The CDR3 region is CASLDRGYNEQFF. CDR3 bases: TGTGCCAGTCTGGACAGGGGGTACAATGAGCAGTTCTTC.